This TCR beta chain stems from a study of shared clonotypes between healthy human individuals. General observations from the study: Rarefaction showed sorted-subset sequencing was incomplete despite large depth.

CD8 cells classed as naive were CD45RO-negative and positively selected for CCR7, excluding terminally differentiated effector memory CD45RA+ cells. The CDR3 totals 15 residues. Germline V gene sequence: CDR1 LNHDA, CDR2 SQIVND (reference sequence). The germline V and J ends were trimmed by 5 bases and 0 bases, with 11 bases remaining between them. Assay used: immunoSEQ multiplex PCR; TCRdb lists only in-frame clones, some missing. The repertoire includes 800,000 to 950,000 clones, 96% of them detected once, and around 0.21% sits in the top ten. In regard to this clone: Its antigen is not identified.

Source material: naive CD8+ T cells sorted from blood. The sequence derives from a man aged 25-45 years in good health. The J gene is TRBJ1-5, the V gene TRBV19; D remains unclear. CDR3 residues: CASSVAEYSNQPQHF. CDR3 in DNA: TGTGCCAGTAGTGTGGCCGAATATAGCAATCAGCCCCAGCATTTT.